Given below is one TCR beta chain in context. Germline lookup yields CDR1 KGHSH and CDR2 LQKENI. The CDR3 extends over 14 amino acids. V lost 3 bases to trimming and J lost 5 bases, with 13 bases between them. This sample stems from a study of control samples from healthy donors and cancer patients. Profiling relied on immunoSEQ multiplex PCR, and the TCRdb table lists in-frame clones only, not all of them. The sample holds around 90,000 clones, roughly 84% seen once. The chain is built from TRBV18 and TRBJ1-2, with TRBD1 as a possible D gene (5 bases). Sequencing used blood. The source is a middle-aged woman in good health. This chain's CDR3 is CASSPSRDLYGYTF. The DNA of the CDR3 is TGTGCCAGCTCACCGTCCCGGGACTTATATGGCTACACCTTC. Using reference TRBV18 and TRBJ1-2 for the parts outside the CDR3, the full variable domain is NAGVMQNPRHLVRRRGQEARLRCSPMKGHSHVYWYRQLPEEGLKFMVYLQKENIIDESGMPKERFSAEFPKEGPSILRIQQVVRGDSAAYFCASSPSRDLYGYTFGSGTRLTVV.